This T cell receptor (beta chain) came from a study of low-dose radiotherapy and immunotherapy resistance in tumors (dated by TCRdb to between 2021 and 2024). Concerning the study at large: In Cohort 1, each fraction delivered 0.5 Gy every 2 weeks, and the prescribed total PTV dose was 6.5 Gy. The translational analysis covered eight patients: three from the first dose cohort and the first five from the second dose cohort. Patients were given nivolumab as a 240 mg flat dose every two weeks and ipilimumab at 1 mg/kg every six weeks, with both drugs delivered intravenously. An Illumina MiniSeq instrument was used to deep-sequence the TCRalpha and TCRbeta libraries. First-strand cDNA was synthesized using Superscript III and a set of TRAV- and TRBV-specific primers, so that both TCRalpha and TCRbeta chains were covered. Cyclophosphamide 200 mg/m2 was administered intravenously every two weeks, one day before each radiation and immunotherapy administration. Randomization of trial participants into treatment groups was not performed. Cohort 2 received 1 Gy per fraction every two weeks, with a total of 13 Gy over 26 weeks. Patients took aspirin 300 mg orally once daily for four cycles, starting on cycle 1 day 1.

This clonotype was recorded many times. This clone's antigen is unknown. Per-base quality was not reported, and no clone a single base away is much larger than it. The sequencer listed for this sample is Illumina MiniSeq. TCRs were amplified with Phusion for 15 to 20 PCR cycles, with a constant-region primer paired with the adapter attached to the V primers. The isolated mRNA was amplified using the MessageAmp II aRNA Amplification Kit, with in vitro transcription performed for approximately 16 hours at 37 degrees C. The Dynabeads mRNA DIRECT Purification Kit was used to isolate mRNA for TCR sequencing. Indexed Illumina adapters were added in a second approximately 25-cycle Phusion PCR, and the resulting products were purified with AMPure XP beads. Processing in the source paper ran as follows. Custom Perl scripts were used to pool TCR sequences that encoded the same protein, to remove out-of-frame sequences, and to calculate the abundance of each clonotype. Any TCR sequence backed by just one read was left out of the analysis. Repertoire metrics included Shannon entropy, Gini index, clonality, richness, and frequency of TCRs shared between repertoires. TCRdb passed the public sequencing reads through fastp at Q25 and MiXCR, retaining productive beta sequences. Each entry merges the rows of one CDR3 protein and shows their most common DNA and genes. It is TCRdb's table, rather than the study itself, that gives the V and J calls and clone size. The sample profile shows about 50,000 distinct CDR3 sequences; approximately 12% of them were found once. Of the sample, approximately 6.2% falls within the top ten clones.

The meaning of the sample's time point label: before trial treatment. The donors came from RACIN, which was a single-arm phase I dose-escalation trial that paired nivolumab and ipilimumab with aspirin, low-dose cyclophosphamide and low-dose radiotherapy. Eligible patients had advanced, TIL-negative solid tumors. In the germline V gene, CDR1 corresponds to MGHDK and CDR2 to SYGVNS. There are 17 amino acids in the CDR3, from cysteine to phenylalanine inclusive. Solely the CDR3 DNA is kept, with 51 bases framed from the first base. From V the trimming removes 6 bases and from J it removes 7 bases, while the gene matches leave 15 bases of the junction unaccounted for.

The receptor comes from a female donor with ovarian cancer. The chain uses TRBV25-1 and TRBJ2-1; 10 central nucleotides agree with TRBD2. The material sequenced was PBMCs, taken before treatment. The DNA sequence reads TGTGCCAGCAGCCCTCGGGAGGCTAGCGGGAGTGGTAATGAGCAGTTCTTC. This encodes CASSPREASGSGNEQFF. The full variable domain, with segments outside the CDR3 supplied by the reference TRBV25-1 and TRBJ2-1 proteins, appears as EADIYQTPRYLVIGTGKKITLECSQTMGHDKMYWYQQDPGMELHLIHYSYGVNSTEKGDLSSESTVSRIRTEHFPLTLESARPSHTSQYLCASSPREASGSGNEQFFGPGTRLTVL.